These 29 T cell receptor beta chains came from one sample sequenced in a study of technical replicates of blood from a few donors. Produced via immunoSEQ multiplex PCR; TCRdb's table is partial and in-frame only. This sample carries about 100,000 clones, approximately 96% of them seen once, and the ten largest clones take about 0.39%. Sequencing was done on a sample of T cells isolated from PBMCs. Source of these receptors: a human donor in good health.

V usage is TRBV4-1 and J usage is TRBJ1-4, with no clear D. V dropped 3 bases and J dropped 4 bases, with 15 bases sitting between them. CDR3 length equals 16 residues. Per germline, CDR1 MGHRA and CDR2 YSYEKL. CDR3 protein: CASSHPGSRINEKLFF. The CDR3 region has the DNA TGCGCCAGCAGCCATCCGGGATCACGAATTAATGAAAAACTGTTTTTT.

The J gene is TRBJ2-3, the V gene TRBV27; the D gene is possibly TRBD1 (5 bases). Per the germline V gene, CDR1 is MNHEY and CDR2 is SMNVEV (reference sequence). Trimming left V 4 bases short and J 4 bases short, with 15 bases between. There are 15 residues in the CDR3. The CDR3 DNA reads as TGTGCCAGCAGTTCCGGGCCCAGGGTGTCAGATACGCAGTATTTT. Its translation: CASSSGPRVSDTQYF.

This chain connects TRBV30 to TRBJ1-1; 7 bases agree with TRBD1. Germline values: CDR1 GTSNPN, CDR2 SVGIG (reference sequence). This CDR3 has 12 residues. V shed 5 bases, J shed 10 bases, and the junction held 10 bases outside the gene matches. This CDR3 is CAWVEGAQIAFF. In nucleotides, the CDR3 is TGTGCCTGGGTCGAGGGGGCGCAGATAGCTTTCTTT.

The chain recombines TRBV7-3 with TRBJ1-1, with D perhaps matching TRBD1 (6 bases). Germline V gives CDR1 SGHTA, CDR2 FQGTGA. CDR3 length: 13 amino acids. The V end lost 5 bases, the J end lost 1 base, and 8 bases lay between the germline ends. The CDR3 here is CASSPGQNTEAFF. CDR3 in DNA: TGTGCCAGCAGCCCGGGACAGAACACTGAAGCTTTCTTT.

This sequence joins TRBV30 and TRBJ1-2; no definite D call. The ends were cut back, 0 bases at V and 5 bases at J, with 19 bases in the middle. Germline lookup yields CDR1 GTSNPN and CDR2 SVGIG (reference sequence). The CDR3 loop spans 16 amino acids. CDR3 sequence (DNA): TGTGCCTGGAGTGTCAACCGGGGAGCACCGCCGTATGGCTACACCTTC. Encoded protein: CAWSVNRGAPPYGYTF.

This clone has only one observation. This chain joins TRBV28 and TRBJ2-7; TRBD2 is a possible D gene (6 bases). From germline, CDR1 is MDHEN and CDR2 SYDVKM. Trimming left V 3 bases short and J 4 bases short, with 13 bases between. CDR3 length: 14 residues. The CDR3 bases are TGTGCCAGCAGTTTTGGGACTTGGATTTACGAGCAGTACTTC. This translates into CASSFGTWIYEQYF.

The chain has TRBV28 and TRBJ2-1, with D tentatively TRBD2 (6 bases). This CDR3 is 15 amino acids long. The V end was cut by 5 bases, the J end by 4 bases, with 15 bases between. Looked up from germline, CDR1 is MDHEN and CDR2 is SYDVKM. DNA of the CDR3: TGTGCCAGCAGTCATTTCTCTAGCGTTTACAATGAGCAGTTCTTC. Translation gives CASSHFSSVYNEQFF.

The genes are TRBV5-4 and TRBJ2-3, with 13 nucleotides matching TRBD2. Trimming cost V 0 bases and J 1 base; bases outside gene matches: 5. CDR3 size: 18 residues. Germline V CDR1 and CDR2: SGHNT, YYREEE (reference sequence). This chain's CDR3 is CASSLGLGTSGGTDTQYF. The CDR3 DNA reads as TGTGCCAGCAGCTTGGGTCTTGGGACTAGCGGGGGCACAGATACGCAGTATTTT.

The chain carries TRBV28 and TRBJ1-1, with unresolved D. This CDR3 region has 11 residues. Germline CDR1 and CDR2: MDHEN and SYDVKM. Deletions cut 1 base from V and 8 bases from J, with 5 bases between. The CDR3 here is CASSLSREAFF. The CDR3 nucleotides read TGTGCCAGCAGTTTATCCAGGGAAGCTTTCTTT.

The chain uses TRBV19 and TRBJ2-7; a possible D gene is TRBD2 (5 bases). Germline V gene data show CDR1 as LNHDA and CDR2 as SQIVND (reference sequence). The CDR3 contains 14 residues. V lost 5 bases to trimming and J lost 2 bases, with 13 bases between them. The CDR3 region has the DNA TGTGCCAGTAGTCCAGGTCGAGCGGCCTACGAGCAGTACTTC. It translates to CASSPGRAAYEQYF.

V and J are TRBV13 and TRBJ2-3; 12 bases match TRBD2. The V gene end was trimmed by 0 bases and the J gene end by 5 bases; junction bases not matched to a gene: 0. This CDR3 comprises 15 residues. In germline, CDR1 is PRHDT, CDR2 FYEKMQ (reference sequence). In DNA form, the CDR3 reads TGTGCCAGCAGCTTAGGACTAGCGGGAGGAGATACGCAGTATTTT. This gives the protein CASSLGLAGGDTQYF.

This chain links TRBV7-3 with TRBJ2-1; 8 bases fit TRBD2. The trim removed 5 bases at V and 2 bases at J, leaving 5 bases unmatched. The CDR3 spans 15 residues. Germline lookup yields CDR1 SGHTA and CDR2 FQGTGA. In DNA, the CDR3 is TGTGCCAGCAGCCCCCCAGCGGGAGCCTACAATGAGCAGTTCTTC. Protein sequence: CASSPPAGAYNEQFF.

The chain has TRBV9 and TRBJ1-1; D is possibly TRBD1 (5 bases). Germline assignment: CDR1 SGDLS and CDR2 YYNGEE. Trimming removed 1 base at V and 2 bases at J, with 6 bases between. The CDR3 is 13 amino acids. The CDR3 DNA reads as TGTGCCAGCAGCGTAACAGGTAACACTGAAGCTTTCTTT. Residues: CASSVTGNTEAFF.

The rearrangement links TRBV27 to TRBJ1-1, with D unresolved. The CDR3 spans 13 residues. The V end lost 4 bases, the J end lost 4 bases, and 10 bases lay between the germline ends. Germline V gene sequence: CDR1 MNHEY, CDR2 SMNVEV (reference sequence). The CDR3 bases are TGTGCCAGCAGTTCGGAGCCCGTCACTGAAGCTTTCTTT. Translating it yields CASSSEPVTEAFF.

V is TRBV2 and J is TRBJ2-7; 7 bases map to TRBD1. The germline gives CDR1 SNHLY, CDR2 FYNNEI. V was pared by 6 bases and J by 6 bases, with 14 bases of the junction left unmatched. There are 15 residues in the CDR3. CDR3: CASSQTGRNAAEQYF. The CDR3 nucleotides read TGTGCCAGCAGCCAGACAGGGAGAAATGCTGCCGAGCAGTACTTC.

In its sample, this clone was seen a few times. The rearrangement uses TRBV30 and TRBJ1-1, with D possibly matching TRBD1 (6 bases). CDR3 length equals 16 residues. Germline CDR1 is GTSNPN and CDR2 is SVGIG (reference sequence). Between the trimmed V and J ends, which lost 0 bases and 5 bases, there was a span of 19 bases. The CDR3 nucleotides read TGTGCCTGGAGTGTTGCTTTGTCAGGGGTACTAACTGAAGCTTTCTTT. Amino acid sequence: CAWSVALSGVLTEAFF.

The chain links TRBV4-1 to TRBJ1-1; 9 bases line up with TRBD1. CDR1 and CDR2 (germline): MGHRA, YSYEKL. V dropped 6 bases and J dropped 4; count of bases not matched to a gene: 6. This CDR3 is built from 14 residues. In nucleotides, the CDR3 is TGCGCCAGCAGACACGGACAGGGGATCACTGAAGCTTTCTTT. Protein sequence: CASRHGQGITEAFF.

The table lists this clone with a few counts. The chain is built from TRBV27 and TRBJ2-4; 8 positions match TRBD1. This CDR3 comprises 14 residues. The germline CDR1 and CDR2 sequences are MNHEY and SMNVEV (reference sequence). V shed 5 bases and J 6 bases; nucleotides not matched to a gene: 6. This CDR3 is CASSEDRERNIQYF. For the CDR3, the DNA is TGTGCCAGCAGTGAGGACAGGGAGAGAAACATTCAGTACTTC.

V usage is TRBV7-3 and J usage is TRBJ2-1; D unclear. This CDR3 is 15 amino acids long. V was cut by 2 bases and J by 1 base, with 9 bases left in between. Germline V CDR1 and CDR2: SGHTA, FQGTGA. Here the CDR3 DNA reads TGTGCCAGCAGCTTAGCAGAGAGGTCCTACAATGAGCAGTTCTTC. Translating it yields CASSLAERSYNEQFF.

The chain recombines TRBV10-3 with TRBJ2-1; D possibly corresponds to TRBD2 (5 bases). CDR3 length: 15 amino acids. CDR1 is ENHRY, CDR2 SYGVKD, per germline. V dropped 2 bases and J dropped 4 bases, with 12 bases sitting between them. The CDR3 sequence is CAISEQQLGYNEQFF. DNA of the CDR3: TGTGCCATCAGTGAGCAGCAACTAGGGTACAATGAGCAGTTCTTC.

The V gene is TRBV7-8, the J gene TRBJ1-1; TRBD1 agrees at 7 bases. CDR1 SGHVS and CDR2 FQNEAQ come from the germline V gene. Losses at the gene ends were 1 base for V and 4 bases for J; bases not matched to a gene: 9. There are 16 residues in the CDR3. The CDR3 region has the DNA TGTGCCAGCAGCTTAGGGATAGGACAGGATCGCACTGAAGCTTTCTTT. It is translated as CASSLGIGQDRTEAFF.

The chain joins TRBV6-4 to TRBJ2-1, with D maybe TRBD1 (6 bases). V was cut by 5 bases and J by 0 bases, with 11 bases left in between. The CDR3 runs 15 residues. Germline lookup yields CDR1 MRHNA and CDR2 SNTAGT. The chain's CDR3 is CASSSDRSSYNEQFF. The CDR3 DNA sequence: TGTGCCAGCAGTTCCGACAGGAGCTCCTACAATGAGCAGTTCTTC.

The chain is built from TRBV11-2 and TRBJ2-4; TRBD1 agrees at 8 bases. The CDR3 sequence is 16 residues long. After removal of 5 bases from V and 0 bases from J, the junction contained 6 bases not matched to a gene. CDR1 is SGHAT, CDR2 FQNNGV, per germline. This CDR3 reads CASSTTGGLAKNIQYF. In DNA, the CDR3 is TGTGCCAGCAGCACAACAGGGGGACTAGCCAAAAACATTCAGTACTTC.

CDR3 sequence: CASSPRDSNQPQHF. In DNA, the CDR3 is TGCGCCAGCAGCCCCCGGGATAGCAATCAGCCCCAGCATTTT. The rearrangement joins TRBV4-1 to TRBJ1-5; no definite D call. CDR1 is MGHRA, CDR2 YSYEKL, per germline. The V end was cut by 4 bases, the J end by 0 bases, with 7 bases between. The length of the CDR3 is 14 residues.

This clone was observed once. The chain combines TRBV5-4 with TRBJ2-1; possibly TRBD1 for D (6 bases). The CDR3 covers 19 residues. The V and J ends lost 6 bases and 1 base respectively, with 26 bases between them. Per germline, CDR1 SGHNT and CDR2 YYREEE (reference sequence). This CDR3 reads CASTSFRGALYQSYNEQFF. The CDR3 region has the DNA TGTGCCAGCACCAGCTTCAGGGGCGCCCTATACCAGTCCTACAATGAGCAGTTCTTC.

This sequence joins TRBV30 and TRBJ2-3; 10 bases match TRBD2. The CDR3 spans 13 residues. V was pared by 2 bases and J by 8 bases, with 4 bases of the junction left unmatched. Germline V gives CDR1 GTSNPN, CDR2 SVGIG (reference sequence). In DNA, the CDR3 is TGTGCCTGGAGTCAGCGGGAGGGCGGTACGCAGTATTTT. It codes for CAWSQREGGTQYF.

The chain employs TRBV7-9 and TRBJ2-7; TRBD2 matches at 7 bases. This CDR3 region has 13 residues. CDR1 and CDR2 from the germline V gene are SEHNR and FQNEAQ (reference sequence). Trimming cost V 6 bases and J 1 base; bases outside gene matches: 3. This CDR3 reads CASSWEGSYEQYF. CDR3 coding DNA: TGTGCCAGCAGTTGGGAGGGGTCCTACGAGCAGTACTTC.

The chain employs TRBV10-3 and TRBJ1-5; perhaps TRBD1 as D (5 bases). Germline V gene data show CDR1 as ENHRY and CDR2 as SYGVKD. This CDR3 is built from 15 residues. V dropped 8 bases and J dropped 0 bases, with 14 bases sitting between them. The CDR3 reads CAIGPGQISNQPQHF. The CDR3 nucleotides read TGTGCCATCGGGCCAGGGCAGATTAGCAATCAGCCCCAGCATTTT.

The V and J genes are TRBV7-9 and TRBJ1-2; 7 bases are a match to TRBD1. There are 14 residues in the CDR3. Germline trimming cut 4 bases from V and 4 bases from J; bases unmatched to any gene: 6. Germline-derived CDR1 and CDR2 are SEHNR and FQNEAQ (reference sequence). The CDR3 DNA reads TGTGCCAGCAGCTGGACAGGTTCCCCCTATGGCTACACCTTC. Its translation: CASSWTGSPYGYTF. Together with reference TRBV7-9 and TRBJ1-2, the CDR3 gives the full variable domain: DTGVSQNPRHKITKRGQNVTFRCDPISEHNRLYWYRQTLGQGPEFLTYFQNEAQLEKSRLLSDRFSAERPKGSFSTLEIQRTEQGDSAMYLCASSWTGSPYGYTFGSGTRLTVV.